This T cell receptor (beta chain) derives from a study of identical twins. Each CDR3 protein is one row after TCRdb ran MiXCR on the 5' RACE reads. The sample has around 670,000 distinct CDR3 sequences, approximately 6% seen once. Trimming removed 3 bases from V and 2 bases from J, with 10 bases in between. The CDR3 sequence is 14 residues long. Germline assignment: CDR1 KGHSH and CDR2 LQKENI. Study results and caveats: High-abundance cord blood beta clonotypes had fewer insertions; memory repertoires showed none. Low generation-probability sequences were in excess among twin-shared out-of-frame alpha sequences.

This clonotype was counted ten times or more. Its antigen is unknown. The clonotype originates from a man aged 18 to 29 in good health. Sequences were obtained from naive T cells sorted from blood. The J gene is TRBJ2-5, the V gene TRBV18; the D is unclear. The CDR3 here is CASSPEGIQETQYF. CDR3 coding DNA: TGTGCCAGCTCACCTGAAGGGATTCAAGAGACCCAGTACTTC. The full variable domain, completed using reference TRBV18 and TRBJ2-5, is NAGVMQNPRHLVRRRGQEARLRCSPMKGHSHVYWYRQLPEEGLKFMVYLQKENIIDESGMPKERFSAEFPKEGPSILRIQQVVRGDSAAYFCASSPEGIQETQYFGPGTRLLVL.